This note documents a single T cell receptor beta chain sequence. This clone has just one count. Its antigen remains undetermined. No quality values exist for individual bases; no much larger clone is one base distant. The V and J ends are trimmed by 2 bases and 1 base, leaving 11 bases between them. From the cysteine through the phenylalanine, the CDR3 covers 15 amino acids. The read is trimmed to its CDR3 DNA, 45 bases read in frame from base 1. CDR1 and CDR2, looked up from the germline V gene, are SGHDN and FVKESK. Each collaborating institution followed its own protocols to collect whole blood in K2EDTA tubes. Collaborator samples were shipped for TCRbeta analysis as frozen whole blood, isolated PBMCs, or DNA extracted from either sample type. This sample was included in a study of blood T cell repertoires in COVID-19 (TCRdb year 2020). About the full investigation: Samples covering the acute and convalescent phases of COVID-19 were provided by collaborators in the United States, Italy and Spain. The prospective study material was composed of cDNA or gDNA derived from T cells, B-cell-depleted T cells, or PBMCs. Deeply sampled blood TCRbeta repertoires from subjects exposed to, actively infected with, or recovered from COVID-19 were included in the dataset. The repertoires were released in a freely available public database intended as a resource for research on the immune response to SARS-CoV-2. Samples were obtained from the ongoing ImmuneRACE study (first 160 participants) and from over 1,000 subjects provided by 6 global collaborators. A de-identified subject ID, COVID-19 status, age in years and sex were almost always included in the sample metadata. HLA class I and class II types, where available, came from metadata supplied by the sample provider rather than from assay-based typing. Summary of the overall study and its limitations: The amount of clinical and demographic metadata varied by source and participant and was provided uncurated.

TCRbeta CDR3 regions were amplified from genomic DNA using the immunoSEQ Assay, a bias-controlled multiplex PCR. In the authors' own workflow: The number of nucleated cells in each sample was estimated by amplification of reference gene primers within the assay. To quantify the absolute abundance of each unique TCRbeta CDR3 rearrangement, sequence reads were collapsed and filtered. For each sample, productive Simpson clonality was calculated as the square root of Simpson's diversity index across productive rearrangements. What TCRdb holds here is the immuneACCESS table cut down to in-frame rearrangements. Part of the clones is not present; checked against another copy, under half of the missing clones reflect an unresolved V gene, and the others are unexplained. Clone size and V and J calls were adopted from that table, with D and trimming inferred from the DNA. In all, the sample holds 83,000 or so clones, and around 87% of those were seen once. The ten largest clones add up to 7.5% to 9.5% of the sample.

The sequencing sample was made of peripheral blood. The sequence is built from TRBV14 and TRBJ1-1; the D gene cannot be resolved reliably. The sequence was obtained from a man older than 75 with active or convalescent COVID-19. In nucleotide form, the sequence is TGTGCCAGCAGCCAACGAGGGTTAAGGAACACTGAAGCTTTCTTT. It codes for CASSQRGLRNTEAFF.